These 24 T cell receptor beta chains came from one sample sequenced in a study of shared clonotypes between healthy human individuals. The method was immunoSEQ multiplex PCR; TCRdb's version includes in-frame clones alone and lacks a portion of them. The sample includes 950,000 to 1,300,000 clones, around 74% seen only once; the top ten take 1.4% to 1.5%. The sequenced sample consisted of memory CD4+ T cells sorted from blood. Subset noted: CD45RA-negative fraction. These receptors were obtained from a man aged 18 to 30 in good health.

About this clone: This sample includes further DNA sequences coding for the same CDR3. The chain has TRBV29-1 and TRBJ2-7; tentatively, D is TRBD1 or TRBD2 (6 bases each). Germline V gene lookup returns CDR1 SQVTM and CDR2 ANQGSEA. The CDR3 sequence is 12 residues long. Deletions cut 3 bases from V and 7 bases from J, with 13 bases between. The CDR3 bases are TGCAGCGTTGATAACAGGGCGGGGGAGCAGTACTTC. Translated, it gives CSVDNRAGEQYF.

This sequence joins TRBV5-6 and TRBJ2-3, with D possibly TRBD2 on 5 matching bases. Germline CDR1 is SGHDT and CDR2 is YYEEEE. Trimming took off 4 bases at V and 4 bases at J, with 13 bases between the two ends. This CDR3 is built from 14 residues. CDR3 DNA sequence: TGTGCCAGCAGCATGCGGGTGGAGGCAGATACGCAGTATTTT. Translating gives CASSMRVEADTQYF.

The V and J genes are TRBV6-1 and TRBJ1-6, with D hard to call. Trimming pared 4 bases from V and 0 bases from J, leaving 10 bases between. The CDR3 has 16 residues. Germline V gives CDR1 MNHNS, CDR2 SASEGT. The CDR3 region is CASSGAPYSYNSPLHF. The CDR3 nucleotides read TGTGCCAGCAGTGGGGCCCCTTACTCCTATAATTCACCCCTCCACTTT.

The chain couples TRBV28 to TRBJ1-4; 10 bases agree with TRBD1. CDR3 length equals 14 residues. Germline lookup yields CDR1 MDHEN and CDR2 SYDVKM. The junction had 3 bases not matched to a gene; V was cut back by 5 bases and J by 6 bases. The CDR3 spells CASSQTGGDEKLFF. CDR3 sequence (DNA): TGTGCCAGCAGTCAGACAGGGGGCGATGAAAAACTGTTTTTT.

The V call is TRBV25-1, the J call TRBJ2-1; tentative D call: TRBD2 (5 bases). Germline V gene sequence: CDR1 MGHDK, CDR2 SYGVNS. V was pared by 4 bases and J by 0 bases, with 16 bases between. This CDR3 is 17 amino acids long. The CDR3 nucleotides are TGTGCCAGCAGTGGACCTGAAGGGAGAAGCTCCTACAATGAGCAGTTCTTC. Its protein is CASSGPEGRSSYNEQFF. Full variable domain (outside the CDR3, taken from reference TRBV25-1 and TRBJ2-1): EADIYQTPRYLVIGTGKKITLECSQTMGHDKMYWYQQDPGMELHLIHYSYGVNSTEKGDLSSESTVSRIRTEHFPLTLESARPSHTSQYLCASSGPEGRSSYNEQFFGPGTRLTVL.

As to this clone: An end of the junction does not agree with germline; a read error may underlie this. The V and J genes are TRBV7-7 and TRBJ1-1; possibly TRBD1 for D (5 bases). Looked up from germline, CDR1 is SSHAT and CDR2 is FNYEAQ (reference sequence). The CDR3 contains 13 residues. The CDR3 loop is CASSRDLGTEAFF. For the CDR3, the DNA is TGTGCTAGCAGCCGGGACCTTGGGACTGAAGCTTTCTTT.

The CDR3 spells CASSLQGVGGYTF. CDR3 DNA sequence: TGTGCCAGCAGTTTACAGGGTGTCGGGGGCTACACCTTC. The J gene is TRBJ1-2, the V gene TRBV6-6, with D possibly TRBD1 on 6 matching bases. The CDR3 is 13 amino acids. CDR1 is MNHNY and CDR2 is SVGAGI in the germline V gene (reference sequence). Trimming took 4 bases from V and 8 from J, leaving 14 bases between them.

This clone showed up just a few times. V and J are TRBV7-2 and TRBJ2-2; D might be TRBD1 or TRBD2, each matching 6 bases. The ends were cut back, 2 bases at V and 7 bases at J, with 17 bases in the middle. Germline V lookup: CDR1 SGHTA, CDR2 FQGNSA. CDR3 length equals 16 residues. The CDR3 loop is CASSLWGASSHGELFF. In DNA, the CDR3 is TGTGCCAGCAGCTTATGGGGGGCTAGCTCCCACGGGGAGCTGTTTTTT.

The J gene is TRBJ2-3, the V gene TRBV5-4, with 10 bases that match TRBD1. Germline CDR1 and CDR2: SGHNT and YYREEE (reference sequence). V was pared by 5 bases and J by 4 bases, with 7 bases of the junction left unmatched. The CDR3 loop spans 15 amino acids. The CDR3 loop is CASRIDRGLADTQYF. As DNA, the CDR3 is TGTGCCAGCAGGATTGACAGGGGGCTCGCAGATACGCAGTATTTT.

This sequence joins TRBV7-9 and TRBJ1-5; possible D gene TRBD1, 6 bases. The CDR3 runs to 15 residues. The V end was cut by 5 bases, the J end by 0 bases, with 11 bases between. Germline V CDR1 and CDR2: SEHNR, FQNEAQ (reference sequence). The CDR3 here is CASSGGQYSNQPQHF. The CDR3 coding sequence is TGTGCCAGCAGCGGGGGACAATATAGCAATCAGCCCCAGCATTTT.

V is TRBV5-4 and J is TRBJ2-5; 15 bases map to TRBD2. Germline V lookup: CDR1 SGHNT, CDR2 YYREEE (reference sequence). CDR3 size: 16 residues. Trimming cost V 4 bases and J 5 bases; bases outside gene matches: 6. CDR3 nucleotides: TGTGCCAGCAGCATGGGACTAGCGGGGGGTGATGAGACCCAGTACTTC. Protein: CASSMGLAGGDETQYF.

V usage is TRBV2 and J usage is TRBJ2-2, with D perhaps TRBD2 (5 bases). CDR1 is SNHLY and CDR2 is FYNNEI in the germline V gene. The germline V and J ends were trimmed by 4 bases and 4 bases, with 16 bases remaining between them. This CDR3 spans 16 amino acids. CDR3 sequence reads: CASSGGQALFTGELFF. The CDR3 DNA reads as TGTGCCAGCAGTGGCGGGCAGGCTTTATTCACCGGGGAGCTGTTTTTT.

The rearrangement joins TRBV7-2 to TRBJ1-5; D remains ambiguous. The CDR3 has 16 residues. Trimming took off 2 bases at V and 1 base at J, with 12 bases between the two ends. From germline, CDR1 is SGHTA and CDR2 FQGNSA. In nucleotides, the CDR3 is TGTGCCAGCAGCTTATGGGGTGCGGGAAGCAATCAGCCCCAGCATTTT. Translation: CASSLWGAGSNQPQHF.

The rearrangement links TRBV5-1 to TRBJ2-3; D perhaps matches TRBD2 (6 bases). V was clipped by 5 bases and J by 0 bases, with 10 bases between them. Germline loops: CDR1 SGHRS, CDR2 YFSETQ. The CDR3 length is 14 residues. The CDR3 region is CASSRGGSTDTQYF. Here the CDR3 DNA reads TGCGCCAGCAGTCGAGGAGGGAGCACAGATACGCAGTATTTT.

This chain uses TRBV5-6 with TRBJ2-1; no definite D call. This CDR3 is 16 amino acids long. CDR1 is SGHDT and CDR2 is YYEEEE in the germline V gene. Trimming pared 4 bases from V and 0 bases from J, leaving 14 bases between. The CDR3 reads CASSTGLPSSYNEQFF. The CDR3 DNA sequence: TGTGCCAGCAGCACTGGGTTACCAAGCTCCTACAATGAGCAGTTCTTC.

This clone was detected a few times. The genes are TRBV14 and TRBJ1-1, with TRBD1 as a possible D gene (6 bases). The V end lost 1 base, the J end lost 8 bases, and 8 bases lay between the germline ends. The CDR3 sequence is 12 residues long. Per the germline V gene, CDR1 is SGHDN and CDR2 is FVKESK. The CDR3 region has the DNA TGTGCCAGCAGCCAAGGAGGGGGGGAAGCTTTCTTT. This codes for CASSQGGGEAFF.

In nucleotides, the CDR3 is TGTGCCAGCAGCTTAGTCTCAGCGGGAGGGGGTTACGAGCAGTACTTC. Its protein product is CASSLVSAGGGYEQYF. The genes are TRBV11-2 and TRBJ2-7, with TRBD2 matching 10 bases. This CDR3 contains 16 residues. After removal of 1 base from V and 4 bases from J, the junction contained 7 bases not matched to a gene. CDR1 and CDR2 (germline): SGHAT, FQNNGV.

A single count supports this clone. V is TRBV2 and J is TRBJ2-7, with 12 positions matching TRBD1. This CDR3 spans 13 amino acids. Trimming took 7 bases from V and 9 from J; bases not matched to a gene: 7. CDR1 SNHLY and CDR2 FYNNEI come from the germline V gene. The CDR3 protein is CASTGTGGIGQYF. CDR3 sequence (DNA): TGTGCCAGCACCGGGACAGGGGGCATTGGGCAGTACTTC.

The rearrangement joins TRBV29-1 to TRBJ2-3, with 16 bases that match TRBD2. V gave up 7 bases and J gave up 6 bases; unmatched junction bases: 4. The CDR3 has 14 amino acids. The germline CDR1 and CDR2 sequences are SQVTM and ANQGSEA. The DNA of the CDR3 is TGCAGCGCCCGGGGACTAGCGGGAGGGGATACGCAGTATTTT. Translation gives CSARGLAGGDTQYF.

About this clone itself: The junction differs from germline at one of its ends, possibly a read error. The chain uses TRBV28 and TRBJ2-7; D gene ambiguous. The CDR3 is made up of 13 amino acids. Germline CDR1 is MDHEN and CDR2 is SYDVKM. The CDR3 DNA is TGTGCCAGCGGAAATAGAGACTTGGGCGGCGATCTTTTC. Translated: CASGNRDLGGDLF.

A note on this clone: Within the sample, other DNA sequences also encode this same CDR3. The genes are TRBV10-3 and TRBJ2-7; 10 nucleotides line up with TRBD1. The CDR3 runs to 15 residues. Looked up from germline, CDR1 is ENHRY and CDR2 is SYGVKD. The V segment lost 3 bases and the J segment 4 bases; nucleotides outside the gene matches: 6. The CDR3 sequence is CAISESGTGAYEQYF. The CDR3 DNA is TGTGCCATCAGTGAAAGTGGGACAGGGGCTTACGAGCAGTACTTC.

V usage is TRBV10-3 and J usage is TRBJ2-1; 16 nucleotides line up with TRBD2. J was trimmed by 3 bases and V by 6 bases; bases with no gene match: 8. The CDR3 sequence is 18 residues long. Per germline, CDR1 ENHRY and CDR2 SYGVKD. The CDR3 loop is CAIRAGTSGGDGYNEQFF. In DNA form, the CDR3 reads TGTGCCATCAGGGCCGGGACTAGCGGGGGGGATGGCTACAATGAGCAGTTCTTC.

The chain joins TRBV6-1 to TRBJ1-5; a possible D gene is TRBD1 (5 bases). Deletions cut 4 bases from V and 0 bases from J, with 16 bases between. CDR3 length: 17 amino acids. The germline V gene has CDR1 MNHNS and CDR2 SASEGT. The CDR3 loop reads CASSVNVGANSNQPQHF. In nucleotides, the CDR3 is TGTGCCAGCAGTGTGAATGTCGGGGCAAATAGCAATCAGCCCCAGCATTTT.

The J gene is TRBJ1-1, the V gene TRBV19; a weak D match, TRBD1 (6 bases). From germline, CDR1 is LNHDA and CDR2 SQIVND (reference sequence). The CDR3 is 15 amino acids. Trimming stripped 3 bases from V and 3 bases from J, with 14 bases between. DNA of the CDR3: TGTGCCAGTAGTATGCCCCAGGGGCGGTACACTGAAGCTTTCTTT. Translating it yields CASSMPQGRYTEAFF.